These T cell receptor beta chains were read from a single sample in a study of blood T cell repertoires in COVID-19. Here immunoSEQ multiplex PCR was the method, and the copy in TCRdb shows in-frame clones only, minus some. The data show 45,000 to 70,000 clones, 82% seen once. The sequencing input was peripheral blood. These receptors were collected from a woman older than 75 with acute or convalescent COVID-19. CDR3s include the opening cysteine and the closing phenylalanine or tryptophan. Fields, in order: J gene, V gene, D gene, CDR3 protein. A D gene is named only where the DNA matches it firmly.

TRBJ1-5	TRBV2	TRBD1	CASSQGARNQPQHF
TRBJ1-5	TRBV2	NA	CASSPWGDQPQHF
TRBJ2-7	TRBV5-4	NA	CASSRGVSYEQYF
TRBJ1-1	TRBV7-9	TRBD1	CASSLLLPGQITDTEAFF
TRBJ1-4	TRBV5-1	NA	CASSLGANRPEKLFF
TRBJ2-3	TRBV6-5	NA	CASRTRTATDTQYF
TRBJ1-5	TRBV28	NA	CASTSTVSNQPQHF
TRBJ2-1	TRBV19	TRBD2	CATGRGRPYNEQFF
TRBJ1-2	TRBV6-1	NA	CASSENRFYGYTF
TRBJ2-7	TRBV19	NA	CATSVGGRRAGYEQYF
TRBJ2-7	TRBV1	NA	CTSSQDYRAVTSYEQYF
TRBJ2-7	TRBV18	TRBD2	CASSPPSQRGSRKEQYF
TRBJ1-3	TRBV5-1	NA	CASSLEPDWGGRDTIYF
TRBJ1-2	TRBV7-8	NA	CASTAGDGRGYGYTF
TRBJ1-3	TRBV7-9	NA	CASSSRTSGNTIYF
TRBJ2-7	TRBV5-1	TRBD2	CASSSTSGTYEQYF